This T cell receptor (beta chain) was recovered during a study of OX40 agonist ivuxolimab in advanced cancers. This CDR3 region has 16 residues. Deletions cut 0 bases from V and 7 bases from J, with 13 bases between. CDR1 is MNHNS and CDR2 is SASEGT in the germline V gene. The protocol was immunoSEQ multiplex PCR, while the TCRdb copy is restricted to in-frame clones and leaves out a portion. The repertoire holds more than 60,000 clones, with approximately 83% as singletons. Sequences were derived from CD4+ or CD8+ T cells sorted from blood, sampled in a trial of the OX40 agonist ivuxolimab. The chain links TRBV6-1 to TRBJ1-6; D is uncertain. The receptor was isolated from an adult with an advanced solid tumor such as melanoma, head and neck, liver or kidney cancer. CDR3 sequence (DNA): TGTGCCAGCAGTGAAGCCGCCGTTTCGGCCAATTCACCCCTCCACTTT. Amino acids: CASSEAAVSANSPLHF.